Below, 16 T cell receptor beta chains from the same sample are listed, as sequenced in a study of T cells in Graves' hyperthyroidism and ophthalmopathy (dated 2019 in TCRdb). The method was multiplex PCR. TCRdb shows the sequencer as Illumina HiSeq 2000. TCR beta CDR3 regions were amplified from RNA transcripts. For the first round of RT-PCR on the TCR CDR3, the HTBI primer set was used together with the Qiagen OneStep RT-PCR kit. TCRdb reran the public reads through fastp at Q25 and MiXCR, keeping productive beta chains. Identical CDR3 proteins give one entry, which carries the most common genes and DNA. Present in this sample are some 510,000 distinct CDR3 sequences, approximately 44% of which were seen just once. Nearly 8.5% of the sample rests with the top ten. The sequenced sample consisted of peripheral blood or thyroid tissue (not recorded which). The receptor set was obtained from a young woman with Graves' hyperthyroidism. Donor details come from another sample of the same person, matched by shared clones.

The chain combines TRBV29-1 with TRBJ1-3; D is possibly TRBD1 (5 bases). With 1 base removed from V and 6 bases from J, the gap between germline ends came to 22 bases. Looked up from germline, CDR1 is SQVTM and CDR2 is ANQGSEA. The CDR3 has 17 residues. CDR3 DNA sequence: TGCAGCGTTGAAGTAGGGGCCCTCGGGAAAGTCGAAAACACCATATATTTT. Translated: CSVEVGALGKVENTIYF.

The genes are TRBV6-5 and TRBJ2-5; 8 nucleotides align to TRBD2. J gave up 5 bases and V 0 bases, and 8 bases lay outside the gene matches. The CDR3 is 16 residues long. CDR1 is MNHEY, CDR2 SVGAGI, per germline. CDR3 DNA sequence: TGTGCCAGCAGTTACTCGGCGGGAGGCCGAGGGGAGACCCAGTACTTC. It translates to CASSYSAGGRGETQYF.

This clonotype was observed once. One end of the junction is discordant with germline, which a read error may explain. The gene calls are TRBV24-1 and TRBJ1-2; tentative D call: TRBD1 (5 bases). This CDR3 region has 13 residues. Germline CDR1 and CDR2: KGHDR and SFDVKD. The CDR3 sequence is CAISDTDMDGYTF. DNA of the CDR3: TGTGCCATCAGTGACACGGACATGGATGGCTACACCTTC.

This sequence joins TRBV9 and TRBJ1-4, with D perhaps matching TRBD1 (5 bases). The CDR3 loop spans 17 amino acids. Germline-derived CDR1 and CDR2 are SGDLS and YYNGEE. V gave up 4 bases and J gave up 2 bases, with 18 bases separating them. The CDR3 sequence is CASSPSWRGTTNEKLFF. As DNA, the CDR3 is TGTGCCAGCAGCCCATCTTGGAGGGGTACGACTAATGAAAAACTGTTTTTT.

This chain connects TRBV2 to TRBJ1-4; 9 nucleotides agree with TRBD1. V shed 4 bases, J shed 5 bases, and the junction held 8 bases outside the gene matches. This CDR3 has 16 amino acids. Germline V gene lookup returns CDR1 SNHLY and CDR2 FYNNEI. CDR3 in amino acids: CASSALAGTGNEKLFF. As DNA, the CDR3 is TGTGCCAGCAGTGCCCTCGCCGGGACAGGGAATGAAAAACTGTTTTTT.

The chain carries TRBV20-1 and TRBJ2-2; D perhaps matches TRBD1 (6 bases). In germline, CDR1 is DFQATT, CDR2 SNEGSKA (reference sequence). The V and J ends lost 0 bases and 1 base respectively, with 9 bases between them. The CDR3 loop spans 15 amino acids. CDR3 protein: CSARDPGQNTGELFF. The CDR3 DNA reads as TGCAGTGCTAGAGACCCGGGACAGAACACCGGGGAGCTGTTTTTT.

On this clonotype itself: Germline is not matched at one junction end, which may reflect a read error. The CDR3 region has the DNA TGCGCCAGCAGCCAAGGGGACGGGACCTACGGGCAGTACTTC. This codes for CASSQGDGTYGQYF. The gene calls are TRBV7-9 and TRBJ2-7; either TRBD1 or TRBD2 may fit D (5 bases each). The CDR3 is 14 amino acids. The germline CDR1 and CDR2 sequences are SEHNR and FQNEAQ (reference sequence).

The chain recombines TRBV29-1 with TRBJ2-5; D unresolved. The CDR3 runs 15 residues. V was shortened by 1 base and J by 1 base, with 13 bases between the two germline ends. Germline CDR1 SQVTM, CDR2 ANQGSEA. The CDR3 is CSVEGYPSPQETQYF. The CDR3 DNA follows: TGCAGCGTTGAAGGCTACCCCTCTCCCCAAGAGACCCAGTACTTC.

This chain links TRBV20-1 with TRBJ1-5; perhaps TRBD1 as D (5 bases). Germline values: CDR1 DFQATT, CDR2 SNEGSKA (reference sequence). The CDR3 has 15 amino acids. Deletions cut 5 bases from V and 2 bases from J, with 16 bases between. The CDR3 sequence: CSAHLPGGGNQPQHF. DNA of the CDR3: TGCAGTGCTCATCTCCCTGGGGGAGGCAATCAGCCCCAGCATTTT.

The chain couples TRBV12-3 or TRBV12-4 to TRBJ1-1, with no clear D. Trimming took 2 bases from V and 4 from J, leaving 11 bases between them. This CDR3 contains 14 residues. The CDR3: CASSLRRETTEAFF. In DNA, the CDR3 is TGTGCCAGCAGTTTACGACGGGAGACCACTGAAGCTTTCTTT.

The chain joins TRBV7-2 to TRBJ1-4, with unresolved D. The V end was cut by 7 bases, the J end by 2 bases, with 11 bases between. The CDR3 runs 14 residues. CDR1 and CDR2 (germline): SGHTA, FQGNSA. CDR3 protein: CASTLAQTNEKLFF. The CDR3 DNA reads as TGTGCCAGCACCCTTGCCCAGACTAATGAAAAACTGTTTTTT.

This clonotype was seen only a few times. The CDR3 DNA follows: TGCAGTGCTGACAGGGACCCGAACACTGAAGCTTTCTTT. It is translated as CSADRDPNTEAFF. The chain uses TRBV20-1 and TRBJ1-1; 7 positions match TRBD1. Germline V gene sequence: CDR1 DFQATT, CDR2 SNEGSKA (reference sequence). Germline trimming cut 5 bases from V and 1 base from J; bases unmatched to any gene: 4. The CDR3 is 13 amino acids.

This clonotype was seen ten or more times. This chain links TRBV24-1 with TRBJ1-2, with TRBD1 matching 7 bases. With 7 bases clipped from V and 4 bases from J, the junction kept 2 bases outside the gene matches. Germline V gives CDR1 KGHDR, CDR2 SFDVKD. The CDR3 contains 12 residues. Written as DNA, the CDR3 is TGTGCCACCAGAGGGACAGTCTATGGCTACACCTTC. As protein: CATRGTVYGYTF.

This rearrangement joins TRBV24-1 to TRBJ2-1, with a weak D call TRBD2 (5 bases). Germline-derived CDR1 and CDR2 are KGHDR and SFDVKD. The CDR3 runs to 15 residues. Trimming left V 4 bases short and J 3 bases short, with 12 bases between. CDR3 in DNA: TGTGCCACCAGTGACCGTTTAGCGAACTACAATGAGCAGTTCTTC. This codes for CATSDRLANYNEQFF.

The chain employs TRBV20-1 and TRBJ1-2, with TRBD1 matching over 8 bases. Germline V CDR1 and CDR2: DFQATT, SNEGSKA (reference sequence). This CDR3 spans 12 amino acids. The J segment lost 8 bases and the V segment lost 8 bases, leaving 10 bases of the junction unmatched. The CDR3 DNA follows: TGCAGTACCAGGGGGCAGGCCCCGGGCTACACCTTC. Its translation is CSTRGQAPGYTF.

Notes on this clonotype: A read error may account for a junction end that differs from germline. The chain uses TRBV5-1 and TRBJ2-2, with D possibly being TRBD1 (6 bases). The CDR3 totals 13 residues. Germline CDR1 SGHRS, CDR2 YFSETQ. CDR3 sequence reads: CASGLQGTGELFF. The DNA for the CDR3 is TGCGCCAGCGGCTTACAGGGCACCGGGGAGCTGTTTTTT.